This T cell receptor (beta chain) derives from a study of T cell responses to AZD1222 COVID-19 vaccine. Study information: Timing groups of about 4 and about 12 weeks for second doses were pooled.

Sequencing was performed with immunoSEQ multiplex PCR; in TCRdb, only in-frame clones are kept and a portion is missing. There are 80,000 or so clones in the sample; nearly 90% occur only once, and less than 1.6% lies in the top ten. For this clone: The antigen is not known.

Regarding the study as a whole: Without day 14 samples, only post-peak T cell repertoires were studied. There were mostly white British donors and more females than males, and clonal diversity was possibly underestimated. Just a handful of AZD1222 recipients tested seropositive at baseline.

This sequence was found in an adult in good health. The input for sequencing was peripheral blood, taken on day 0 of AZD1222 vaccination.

Written as DNA, the CDR3 is TGTGCCAGGGACAGCTCGGGGTCCTACGAGCAGTACTTC. Protein product: CARDSSGSYEQYF. The V gene is TRBV19, the J gene TRBJ2-7; maybe TRBD1 (6 bases). V was trimmed by 9 bases and J by 1 base, leaving 13 bases between them. Germline-derived CDR1 and CDR2 are LNHDA and SQIVND (reference sequence). The length of the CDR3 is 13 residues.